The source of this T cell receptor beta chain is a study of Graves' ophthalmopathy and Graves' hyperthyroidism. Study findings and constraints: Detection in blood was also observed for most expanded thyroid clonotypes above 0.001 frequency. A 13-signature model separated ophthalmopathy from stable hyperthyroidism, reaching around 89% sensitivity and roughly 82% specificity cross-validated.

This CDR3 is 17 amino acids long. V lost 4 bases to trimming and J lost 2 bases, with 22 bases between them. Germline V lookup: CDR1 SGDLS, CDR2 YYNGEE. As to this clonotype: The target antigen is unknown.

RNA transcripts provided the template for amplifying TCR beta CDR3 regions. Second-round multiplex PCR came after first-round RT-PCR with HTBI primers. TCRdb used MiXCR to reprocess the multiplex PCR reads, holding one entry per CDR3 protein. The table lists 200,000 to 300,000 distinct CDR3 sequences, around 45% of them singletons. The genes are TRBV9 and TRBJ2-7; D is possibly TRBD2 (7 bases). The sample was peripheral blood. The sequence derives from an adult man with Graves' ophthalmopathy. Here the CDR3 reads CASSPQSGGGDPYEQYF. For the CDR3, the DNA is TGTGCCAGCAGCCCGCAAAGTGGGGGGGGCGATCCCTACGAGCAGTACTTC.